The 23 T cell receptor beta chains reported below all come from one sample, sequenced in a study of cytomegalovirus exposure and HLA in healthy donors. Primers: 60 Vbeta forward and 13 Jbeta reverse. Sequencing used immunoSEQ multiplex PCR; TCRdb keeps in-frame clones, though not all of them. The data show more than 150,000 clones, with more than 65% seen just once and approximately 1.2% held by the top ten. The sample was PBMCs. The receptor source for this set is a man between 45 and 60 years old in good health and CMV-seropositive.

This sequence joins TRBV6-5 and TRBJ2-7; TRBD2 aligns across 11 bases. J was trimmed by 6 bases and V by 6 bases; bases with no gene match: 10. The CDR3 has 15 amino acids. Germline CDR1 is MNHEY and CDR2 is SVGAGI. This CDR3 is CASSRLLAGESEQYF. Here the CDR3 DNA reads TGTGCCAGCAGCCGCCTACTAGCGGGAGAATCCGAGCAGTACTTC.

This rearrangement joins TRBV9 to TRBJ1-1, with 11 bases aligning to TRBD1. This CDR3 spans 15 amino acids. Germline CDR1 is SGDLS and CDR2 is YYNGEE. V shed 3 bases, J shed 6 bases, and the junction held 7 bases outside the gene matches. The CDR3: CASSDGQGAFAEAFF. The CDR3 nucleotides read TGTGCCAGCAGCGACGGACAGGGGGCTTTCGCTGAAGCTTTCTTT.

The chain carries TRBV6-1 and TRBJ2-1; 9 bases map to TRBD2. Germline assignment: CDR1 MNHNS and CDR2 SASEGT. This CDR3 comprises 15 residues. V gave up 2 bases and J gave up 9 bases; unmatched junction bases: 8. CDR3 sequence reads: CASSERRSGGLEQFF. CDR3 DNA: TGTGCCAGCAGTGAAAGAAGGAGCGGGGGGCTTGAGCAGTTCTTC.

The chain's CDR3 is CASSPGGFNEKLFF. DNA for the CDR3: TGTGCCAGCAGCCCGGGGGGGTTTAATGAAAAACTGTTTTTT. V usage is TRBV28 and J usage is TRBJ1-4, with D perhaps TRBD1 (5 bases). CDR3 length: 14 amino acids. Trimming took 6 bases from V and 4 from J, leaving 12 bases between them. Germline V gene lookup returns CDR1 MDHEN and CDR2 SYDVKM.

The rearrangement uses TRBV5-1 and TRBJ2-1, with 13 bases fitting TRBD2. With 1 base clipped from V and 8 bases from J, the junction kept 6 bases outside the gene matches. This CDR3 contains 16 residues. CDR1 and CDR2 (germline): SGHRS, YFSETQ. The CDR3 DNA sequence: TGCGCCAGCAGCTTGAGGACTAGCGGGAGTCCCCATGAGCAGTTCTTC. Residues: CASSLRTSGSPHEQFF.

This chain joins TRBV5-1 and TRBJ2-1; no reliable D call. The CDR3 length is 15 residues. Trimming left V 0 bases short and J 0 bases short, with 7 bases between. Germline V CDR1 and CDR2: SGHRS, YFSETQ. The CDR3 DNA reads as TGCGCCAGCAGCTTGGATCTAGTCTCCTACAATGAGCAGTTCTTC. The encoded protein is CASSLDLVSYNEQFF. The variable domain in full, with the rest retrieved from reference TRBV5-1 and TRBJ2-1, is KAGVTQTPRYLIKTRGQQVTLSCSPISGHRSVSWYQQTPGQGLQFLFEYFSETQRNKGNFPGRFSGRQFSNSRSEMNVSTLELGDSALYLCASSLDLVSYNEQFFGPGTRLTVL.

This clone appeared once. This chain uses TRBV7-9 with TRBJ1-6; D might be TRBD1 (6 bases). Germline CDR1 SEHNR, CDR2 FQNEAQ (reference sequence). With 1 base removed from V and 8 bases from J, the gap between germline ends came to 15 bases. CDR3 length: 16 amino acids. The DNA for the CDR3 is TGTGCCAGCAGCTTAGGGCCAGGGGCCTGGGATTCACCCCTCCACTTT. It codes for CASSLGPGAWDSPLHF.

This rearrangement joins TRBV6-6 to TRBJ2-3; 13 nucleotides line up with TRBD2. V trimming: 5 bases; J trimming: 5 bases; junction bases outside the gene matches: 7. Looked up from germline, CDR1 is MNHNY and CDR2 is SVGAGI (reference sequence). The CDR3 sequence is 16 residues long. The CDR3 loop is CASSPGLAGRVDTQYF. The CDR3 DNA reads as TGTGCCAGCAGTCCGGGACTAGCGGGGCGCGTAGATACGCAGTATTTT.

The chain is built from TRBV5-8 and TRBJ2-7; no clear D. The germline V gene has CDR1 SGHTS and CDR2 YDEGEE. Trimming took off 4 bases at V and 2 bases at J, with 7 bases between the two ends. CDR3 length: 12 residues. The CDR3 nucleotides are TGTGCCAGCAGCCCCCCTCCCTACGAGCAGTACTTC. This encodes CASSPPPYEQYF.

The CDR3 region has the DNA TGTGCCAGTAGTATCGGCAGGGGGCAGCCCCAGCATTTT. Protein: CASSIGRGQPQHF. The chain couples TRBV19 to TRBJ1-5; 7 nucleotides match TRBD1. The CDR3 runs to 13 residues. V dropped 3 bases and J dropped 7; count of bases not matched to a gene: 3. CDR1 and CDR2 (germline): LNHDA, SQIVND (reference sequence).

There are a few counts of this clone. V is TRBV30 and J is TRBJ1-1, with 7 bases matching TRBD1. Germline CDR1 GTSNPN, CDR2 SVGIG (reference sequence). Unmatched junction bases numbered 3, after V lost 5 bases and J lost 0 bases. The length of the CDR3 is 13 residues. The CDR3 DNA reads TGTGCCTGGGCGACAGGGTTGAACACTGAAGCTTTCTTT. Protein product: CAWATGLNTEAFF.

The CDR3 DNA sequence: TGTGCCAGCAGTTTTGGGAGACAAAATGAAAAACTGTTTTTT. Translated, it gives CASSFGRQNEKLFF. The chain recombines TRBV28 with TRBJ1-4; no firm D call. Trimming stripped 3 bases from V and 5 bases from J, with 10 bases between. The germline CDR1 and CDR2 sequences are MDHEN and SYDVKM. This CDR3 spans 14 amino acids.

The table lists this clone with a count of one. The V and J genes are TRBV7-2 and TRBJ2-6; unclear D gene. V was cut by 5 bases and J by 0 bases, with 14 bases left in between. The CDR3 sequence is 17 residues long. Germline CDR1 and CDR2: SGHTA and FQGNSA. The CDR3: CASSLGYSLSGANVLTF. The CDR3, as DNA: TGTGCCAGCAGCCTAGGGTACAGTCTCTCTGGGGCCAACGTCCTGACTTTC.

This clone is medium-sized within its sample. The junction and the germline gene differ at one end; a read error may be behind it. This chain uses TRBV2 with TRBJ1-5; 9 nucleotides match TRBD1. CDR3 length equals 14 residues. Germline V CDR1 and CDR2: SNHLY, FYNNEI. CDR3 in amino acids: CASSEGTGLQPQHF. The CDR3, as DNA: TGTGCCAGCAGCGAAGGGACAGGGCTCCAGCCCCAGCATTTT.

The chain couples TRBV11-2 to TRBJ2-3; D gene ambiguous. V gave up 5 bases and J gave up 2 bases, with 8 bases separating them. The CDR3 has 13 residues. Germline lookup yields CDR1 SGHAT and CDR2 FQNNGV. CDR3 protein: CASSPRPTDTQYF. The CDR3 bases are TGTGCCAGCAGCCCCAGGCCCACAGATACGCAGTATTTT.

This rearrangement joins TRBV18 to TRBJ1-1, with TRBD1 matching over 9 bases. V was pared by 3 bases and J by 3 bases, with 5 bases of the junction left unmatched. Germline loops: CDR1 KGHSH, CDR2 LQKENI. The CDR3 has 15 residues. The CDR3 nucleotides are TGTGCCAGCTCACCCACAGGGGGCGCGGACACTGAAGCTTTCTTT. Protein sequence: CASSPTGGADTEAFF.

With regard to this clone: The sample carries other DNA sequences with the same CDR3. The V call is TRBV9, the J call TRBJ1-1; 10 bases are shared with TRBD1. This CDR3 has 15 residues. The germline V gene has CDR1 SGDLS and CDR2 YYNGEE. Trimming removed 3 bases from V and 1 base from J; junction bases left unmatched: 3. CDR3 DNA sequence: TGTGCCAGCAGCGCAAGACAGGGGGCGAACACTGAAGCTTTCTTT. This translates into CASSARQGANTEAFF.

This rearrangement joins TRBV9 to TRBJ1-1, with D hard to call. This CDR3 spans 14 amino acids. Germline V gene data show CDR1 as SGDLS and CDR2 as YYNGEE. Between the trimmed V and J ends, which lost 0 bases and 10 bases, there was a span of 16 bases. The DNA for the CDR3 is TGTGCCAGCAGCGTAGCGGCGGCGGGTGATGTAGCTTTCTTT. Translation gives CASSVAAAGDVAFF.

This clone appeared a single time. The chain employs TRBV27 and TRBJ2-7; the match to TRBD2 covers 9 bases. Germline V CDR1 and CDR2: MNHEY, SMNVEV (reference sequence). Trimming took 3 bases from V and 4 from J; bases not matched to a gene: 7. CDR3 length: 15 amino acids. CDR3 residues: CASSLKIAGVYEQYF. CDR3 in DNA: TGTGCCAGCAGTTTGAAGATAGCGGGAGTTTACGAGCAGTACTTC.

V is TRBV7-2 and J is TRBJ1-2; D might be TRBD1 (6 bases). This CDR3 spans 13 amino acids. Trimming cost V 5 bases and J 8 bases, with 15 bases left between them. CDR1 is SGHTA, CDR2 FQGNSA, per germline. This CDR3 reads CASSPGTMRGYTF. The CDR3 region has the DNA TGTGCCAGCAGCCCGGGGACAATGAGGGGCTACACCTTC.

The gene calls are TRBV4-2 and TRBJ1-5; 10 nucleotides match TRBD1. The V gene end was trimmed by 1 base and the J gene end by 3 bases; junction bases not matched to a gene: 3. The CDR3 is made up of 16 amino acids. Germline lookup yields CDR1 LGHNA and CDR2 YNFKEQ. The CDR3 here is CASSQVDRGSNQPQHF. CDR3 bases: TGTGCCAGCAGCCAAGTGGACAGGGGGTCCAATCAGCCCCAGCATTTT.

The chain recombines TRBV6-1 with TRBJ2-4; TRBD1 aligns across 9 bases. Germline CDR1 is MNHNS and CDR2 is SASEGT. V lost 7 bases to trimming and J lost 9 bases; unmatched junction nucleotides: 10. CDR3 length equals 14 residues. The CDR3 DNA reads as TGTGCCAGCACCCTACAGGGGGCAGGCGGCATTCAGTACTTC. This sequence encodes CASTLQGAGGIQYF.

The CDR3 sequence: CASSLTASGYEQYF. The CDR3 DNA is TGTGCCAGCAGCTTAACCGCCAGCGGCTACGAGCAGTACTTC. This rearrangement joins TRBV7-6 to TRBJ2-7; D perhaps matches TRBD2 (5 bases). Deletions cut 2 bases from V and 3 bases from J, with 11 bases between. This CDR3 has 14 residues. Looked up from germline, CDR1 is SGHVS and CDR2 is FNYEAQ.